This entry features one T cell receptor beta chain sequence. Antigen specificity is unknown. The data stem from a study of cytomegalovirus exposure and HLA in healthy donors. Study overall: About 77 million unique TCRs from HLA-typed donors made up an early data release. The study, taken as a whole, reports: The productive fraction for most TCR beta V segments was about 90% or about 30% in an earlier analysis. Certain sequence variants were highly shared and formed a cluster, and this cluster was likely a sequencing artifact. Researchers had no immune exposure information except CMV serostatus available.

PCR used 60 Vbeta primers and 13 Jbeta primers. The protocol was immunoSEQ multiplex PCR, while the TCRdb copy is restricted to in-frame clones and leaves out a portion. The sample includes under 200,000 clones, over 70% of them seen just once. Germline CDR1 reads SGHTA; CDR2 reads FQGTGA. CDR3 length: 15 amino acids. V lost 5 bases to trimming and J lost 5 bases; unmatched junction nucleotides: 9. The receptor's source is a female donor in good health and CMV-seronegative. The specimen sequenced was PBMCs. This chain connects TRBV7-3 to TRBJ2-4; 7 bases fit TRBD2. The DNA of the CDR3 is TGTGCCAGCAGCCCCCAGCCAGGGAGGGAAAACATTCAGTACTTC. This translates into CASSPQPGRENIQYF.